This TCR beta chain was recovered during a study of post-analysis software for immune sequencing data. Study information: Courses of disease covered relapsing-remitting, secondary progressive and progressive-relapsing multiple sclerosis.

Researchers reported that TCR beta cDNA libraries carried unique molecular identifiers. With about 0.9 to 11 million T cells as the source, roughly 0.5 million cDNA molecules resulted. One entry per CDR3 protein, called by TCRdb with MiXCR from the PCR reads. The repertoire consists of under 650,000 distinct CDR3 sequences, with around 47% occurring once and the leading ten covering more than 1.5%. This clonotype was counted a few times. Its antigen remains unknown. Points from the study as a whole: A significant reduction in normalized Chao1 diversity was observed in multiple sclerosis patients versus controls.

Sequencing input: blood. The sequence was obtained from a girl aged 10 to 17 with multiple sclerosis.

The CDR3 spells CASRESPGLVADTQYF. The CDR3 DNA sequence: TGCGCCAGCAGGGAATCGCCGGGACTAGTGGCAGATACGCAGTATTTT. The chain combines TRBV10-2 with TRBJ2-3, with 8 bases that match TRBD2. This CDR3 spans 16 amino acids. Germline V gene lookup returns CDR1 WSHSY and CDR2 SAAADI. V lost 6 bases and J lost 4; bases outside the gene matches: 12.